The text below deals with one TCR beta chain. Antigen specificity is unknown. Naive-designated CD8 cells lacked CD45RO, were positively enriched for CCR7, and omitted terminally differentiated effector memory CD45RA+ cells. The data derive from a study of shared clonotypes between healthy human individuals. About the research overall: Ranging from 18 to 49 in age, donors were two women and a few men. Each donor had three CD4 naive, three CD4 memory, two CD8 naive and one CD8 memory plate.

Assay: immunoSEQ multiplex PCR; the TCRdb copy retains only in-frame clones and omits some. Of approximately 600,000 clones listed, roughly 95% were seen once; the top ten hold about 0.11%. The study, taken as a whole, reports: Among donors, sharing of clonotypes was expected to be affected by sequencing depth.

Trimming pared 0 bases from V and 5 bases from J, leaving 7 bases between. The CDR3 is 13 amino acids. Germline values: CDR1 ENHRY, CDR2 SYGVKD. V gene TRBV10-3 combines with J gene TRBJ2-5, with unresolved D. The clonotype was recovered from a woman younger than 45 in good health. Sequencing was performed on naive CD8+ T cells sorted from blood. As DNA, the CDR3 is TGTGCCATCAGTGAGTCGATAGGGGAGACCCAGTACTTC. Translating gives CAISESIGETQYF.